Many counts were recorded for the clone carrying this T cell receptor beta chain. Antigen specificity is unknown. The data are from a study of T cell repertoires in cytomegalovirus infection. Study at large: CMV infection together with matching HLA type was indicated by public TCR beta signatures.

TCRdb used MiXCR to reprocess the reads, holding one entry per CDR3 protein. The sample yields about 740,000 distinct CDR3 sequences, 35% seen once. CDR1 and CDR2 from the germline V gene are SGHTA and FQGNSA. V trimming: 0 bases; J trimming: 6 bases; junction bases outside the gene matches: 6. CDR3 length: 17 amino acids. Study-level results: Dominant in the ex vivo response were TCR beta clonotypes restricted by HLA-C and specific for CMV. Identification of carriers of CMV plus the relevant HLA was achieved through cumulative public TCR beta family frequency.

Source material: PBMCs. The TCR originated in a human donor in good health (CMV status not recorded). Some clones in this sample may be carry-over from other donors' samples. This chain joins TRBV7-2 and TRBJ2-3; TRBD2 aligns across 13 bases. Here the CDR3 DNA reads TGTGCCAGCAGCTTAGCCACTAGCGGGAGGGCCGGGGATACGCAGTATTTT. Its translation: CASSLATSGRAGDTQYF.